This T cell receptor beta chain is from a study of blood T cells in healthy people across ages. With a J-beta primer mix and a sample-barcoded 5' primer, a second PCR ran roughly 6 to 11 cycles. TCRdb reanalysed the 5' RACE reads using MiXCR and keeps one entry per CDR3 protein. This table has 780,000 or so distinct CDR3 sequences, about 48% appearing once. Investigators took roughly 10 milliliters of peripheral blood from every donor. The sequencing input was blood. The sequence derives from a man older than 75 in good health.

The CDR3 loop is CATSRGARDRGHEPQHF. The CDR3 DNA sequence: TGTGCCACCAGCAGAGGGGCCCGGGACAGGGGCCATGAGCCCCAGCATTTT. The V gene is TRBV15, the J gene TRBJ1-5, with 10 bases identical to TRBD1. V dropped 1 base and J dropped 8; count of bases not matched to a gene: 11. CDR3 length: 17 residues. CDR1 LNHNV and CDR2 YYDKDF come from the germline V gene (reference sequence).